This entry lists 21 T cell receptor beta chains sequenced from one sample in a study of human T cells and chemical hapten exposure. Each CDR3 protein gets one entry after TCRdb re-called the RACE reads with MiXCR. The profile shows over 300,000 distinct CDR3 sequences, around 5.5% of them singletons. This sample's time point: pre-sensitization, week 0. Treatment here: therapeutic diphenylcyclopropenone sensitization with weekly scalp DPC. This specimen was whole blood, taken in connection with sensitization to the hapten diphenylcyclopropenone (DPC). Source of these receptors: a woman aged 45-65 years with alopecia areata. Some clones in this sample may be carry-over from other donors' samples.

In this sample, this clonotype turned up many times. The chain is built from TRBV5-1 and TRBJ2-5, with TRBD2 matching over 9 bases. Germline trimming cut 4 bases from V and 2 bases from J; bases unmatched to any gene: 3. Germline loops: CDR1 SGHRS, CDR2 YFSETQ. The CDR3 covers 14 residues. The CDR3 region has the DNA TGCGCCAGCAGCGGAAGCGGGGGGCAAGAGACCCAGTACTTC. It translates to CASSGSGGQETQYF.

The chain is built from TRBV27 and TRBJ2-3; a weak D match, TRBD1 (6 bases). CDR3 length equals 19 residues. CDR1 MNHEY and CDR2 SMNVEV come from the germline V gene (reference sequence). Trimming took 6 bases from V and 1 from J, leaving 26 bases between them. CDR3 nucleotides: TGTGCCAGCAGGAGATTTGGTCTGGGTGGGGCAGGGGGCACAGATACGCAGTATTTT. Its translation: CASRRFGLGGAGGTDTQYF.

In this sample, this clonotype turned up a few times. The CDR3 bases are TGCAGTGCTAGAGACCGATCCTCTGGGGCCAACGTCCTGACTTTC. This sequence encodes CSARDRSSGANVLTF. The chain joins TRBV20-1 to TRBJ2-6, with unresolved D. The CDR3 runs 15 residues. V gave up 0 bases and J gave up 0 bases, with 6 bases separating them. Per germline, CDR1 DFQATT and CDR2 SNEGSKA (reference sequence).

V gene TRBV20-1 combines with J gene TRBJ2-7; D is uncertain. From germline, CDR1 is DFQATT and CDR2 SNEGSKA (reference sequence). The CDR3 covers 11 residues. V dropped 2 bases and J dropped 3 bases, with 5 bases sitting between them. CDR3 nucleotide sequence: TGCAGTGCTAGACCCTTCTACGAGCAGTACTTC. Translated: CSARPFYEQYF.

This clonotype was seen a handful of times. The chain carries TRBV6-5 and TRBJ2-7; 10 bases fit TRBD2. The V gene end was trimmed by 8 bases and the J gene end by 9 bases; junction bases not matched to a gene: 10. The CDR3 totals 13 residues. Germline V lookup: CDR1 MNHEY, CDR2 SVGAGI. The CDR3 DNA reads as TGTGCCAGCCGTCCTAGCGGGAGCCTGGGGCAGTACTTC. Translated: CASRPSGSLGQYF.

In its sample, this clonotype was seen a few times. The V and J genes are TRBV7-8 and TRBJ1-1; no clear D gene. Per germline, CDR1 SGHVS and CDR2 FQNEAQ. Trimming cost V 4 bases and J 6 bases, with 21 bases left between them. This CDR3 region has 16 residues. The CDR3 here is CASSYPPRATRPEAFF. CDR3 nucleotide sequence: TGTGCCAGCAGCTACCCCCCTAGGGCAACTAGACCTGAAGCTTTCTTT.

This clonotype was picked up a small number of times. The CDR3 region has the DNA TGTGCCAGCAGTTTAACAGGGGGCAGTGGTGGCTACACCTTC. Encoded protein: CASSLTGGSGGYTF. This chain joins TRBV12-3 or TRBV12-4 and TRBJ1-2; 9 bases map to TRBD1. The CDR3 runs 14 residues. V was pared by 2 bases and J by 7 bases, with 5 bases of the junction left unmatched.

The V call is TRBV2, the J call TRBJ1-5; D call uncertain. This CDR3 is 13 amino acids long. The germline V gene encodes CDR1 SNHLY and CDR2 FYNNEI. Trimming stripped 5 bases from V and 8 bases from J, with 13 bases between. The CDR3: CASSPASVEPQHF. The DNA for the CDR3 is TGTGCCAGCAGTCCAGCCTCCGTAGAGCCCCAGCATTTT.

Ten or more counts support this clonotype. V and J are TRBV28 and TRBJ1-6; weak D call: TRBD1 (6 bases). Germline loops: CDR1 MDHEN, CDR2 SYDVKM. The V end lost 6 bases, the J end lost 9 bases, and 18 bases lay between the germline ends. The CDR3 loop spans 15 amino acids. The DNA for the CDR3 is TGTGCCAGCAGAAATCCTACAGGGAATACTTCACCCCTCCACTTT. The encoded protein is CASRNPTGNTSPLHF.

At least ten counts were recorded for this clonotype. The chain carries TRBV5-1 and TRBJ2-1, with TRBD2 matching 13 bases. The junction had 5 bases not matched to a gene; V was cut back by 1 base and J by 4 bases. The V gene's germline CDR1 is SGHRS and CDR2 YFSETQ. This CDR3 has 17 amino acids. The CDR3 is CASSLTSGGALYNEQFF. The CDR3 bases are TGCGCCAGCAGCTTGACTAGCGGGGGGGCTCTATACAATGAGCAGTTCTTC.

This chain uses TRBV2 with TRBJ1-3; TRBD1 aligns across 8 bases. V shed 2 bases and J 6 bases; nucleotides not matched to a gene: 3. Germline V lookup: CDR1 SNHLY, CDR2 FYNNEI. The CDR3 totals 14 residues. In DNA, the CDR3 is TGTGCCAGCAGTGAACAGGGGGCTGAAAACACCATATATTTT. Translating it yields CASSEQGAENTIYF. Drawing the rest from reference TRBV2 and TRBJ1-3, the complete variable domain is EPEVTQTPSHQVTQMGQEVILRCVPISNHLYFYWYRQILGQKVEFLVSFYNNEISEKSEIFDDQFSVERPDGSNFTLKIRSTKLEDSAMYFCASSEQGAENTIYFGEGSWLTVV.

This clonotype was observed at least ten times. The chain recombines TRBV4-1 with TRBJ2-6; D gene ambiguous. The length of the CDR3 is 15 residues. V lost 3 bases and J 1 base, leaving 7 bases between the germline ends. CDR1 and CDR2 (germline): MGHRA, YSYEKL. CDR3 DNA sequence: TGCGCCAGCAGCCAGGTGGAGTCTGGGGCCAACGTCCTGACTTTC. It translates to CASSQVESGANVLTF.

The V call is TRBV7-3, the J call TRBJ1-6; 10 nucleotides agree with TRBD1. This CDR3 is built from 16 residues. Trimming at V came to 4 bases and at J to 5 bases, leaving 5 bases not matched to a gene. Germline CDR1 is SGHTA and CDR2 is FQGTGA. The CDR3 sequence is CASSSSGQGNNSPLHF. CDR3 coding DNA: TGTGCCAGCAGCTCGTCGGGACAGGGGAATAATTCACCCCTCCACTTT.

This clonotype appeared many times. The rearrangement uses TRBV7-9 and TRBJ2-4, with TRBD2 matching over 7 bases. This CDR3 has 16 amino acids. After removal of 5 bases from V and 7 bases from J, the junction contained 14 bases not matched to a gene. Germline V gene data show CDR1 as SEHNR and CDR2 as FQNEAQ (reference sequence). CDR3 in amino acids: CASSLRGVASGNIQYF. The DNA of the CDR3 is TGTGCCAGCAGCCTCCGAGGGGTAGCTAGCGGCAACATTCAGTACTTC.

This clonotype was seen many times. The chain carries TRBV3-1 and TRBJ2-2; 10 bases fit TRBD2. The CDR3 runs 15 residues. The V gene's germline CDR1 is LGHDT and CDR2 YNNKEL (reference sequence). J was trimmed by 3 bases and V by 4 bases; bases with no gene match: 2. The CDR3 loop is CASSRLAGYTGELFF. The CDR3 DNA follows: TGTGCCAGCAGCCGACTAGCGGGCTACACCGGGGAGCTGTTTTTT.

The rearrangement joins TRBV18 to TRBJ2-5, with a tentative D call TRBD2 (5 bases). CDR1 and CDR2 (germline): KGHSH, LQKENI. The CDR3 covers 14 residues. V shed 2 bases and J shed 3 bases, with 10 bases lying between them. The CDR3 DNA reads TGTGCCAGCTCACCAACGACTACCAAAGAGACCCAGTACTTC. This translates into CASSPTTTKETQYF.

The V gene is TRBV28, the J gene TRBJ1-1, with TRBD1 matching over 8 bases. Losses at the gene ends were 3 bases for V and 5 bases for J; bases not matched to a gene: 11. This CDR3 has 16 amino acids. Germline V gene sequence: CDR1 MDHEN, CDR2 SYDVKM. CDR3 bases: TGTGCCAGCAGTTTTTCCCCGGGACAGGTGGTGACTGAAGCTTTCTTT. It encodes CASSFSPGQVVTEAFF.

The chain employs TRBV12-3 or TRBV12-4 and TRBJ2-3, with D possibly being TRBD2 (6 bases). Trimming stripped 2 bases from V and 5 bases from J, with 20 bases between. There are 17 residues in the CDR3. The CDR3 DNA is TGTGCCAGCAGTTTAACGGCCAGGATTGCGGGAAGAGATACGCAGTATTTT. Its protein is CASSLTARIAGRDTQYF.

V gene TRBV12-3 or TRBV12-4 combines with J gene TRBJ2-4; TRBD1 matches 7 bases. There are 17 residues in the CDR3. With V trimmed by 4 bases and J by 4 bases, 13 bases remained unmatched. The CDR3 coding sequence is TGTGCCAGCAGTTCCTGGACAGGCCCTTTCTCTAAAAACATTCAGTACTTC. Protein sequence: CASSSWTGPFSKNIQYF.

This clonotype was counted between two and nine times. The chain carries TRBV7-9 and TRBJ1-2; a possible D gene is TRBD1 (5 bases). V lost 2 bases and J lost 2, with 15 bases in between. Germline V gene sequence: CDR1 SEHNR, CDR2 FQNEAQ (reference sequence). The CDR3 loop spans 16 amino acids. The CDR3 DNA reads as TGTGCCAGCAGCTTAAAGGTTGAGGACATCAACTATGGCTACACCTTC. Residues: CASSLKVEDINYGYTF.

This clonotype was seen only a few times. The CDR3 DNA reads as TGTGCCAGCACCCCTCTTAGGACAGGCTTCTCTGGGGCCAACGTCCTGACTTTC. Translated, it gives CASTPLRTGFSGANVLTF. The chain carries TRBV27 and TRBJ2-6; 7 bases are shared with TRBD1. The CDR3 spans 18 residues. Germline V gene data show CDR1 as MNHEY and CDR2 as SMNVEV (reference sequence). The J segment lost 0 bases and the V segment lost 7 bases, leaving 12 bases of the junction unmatched.